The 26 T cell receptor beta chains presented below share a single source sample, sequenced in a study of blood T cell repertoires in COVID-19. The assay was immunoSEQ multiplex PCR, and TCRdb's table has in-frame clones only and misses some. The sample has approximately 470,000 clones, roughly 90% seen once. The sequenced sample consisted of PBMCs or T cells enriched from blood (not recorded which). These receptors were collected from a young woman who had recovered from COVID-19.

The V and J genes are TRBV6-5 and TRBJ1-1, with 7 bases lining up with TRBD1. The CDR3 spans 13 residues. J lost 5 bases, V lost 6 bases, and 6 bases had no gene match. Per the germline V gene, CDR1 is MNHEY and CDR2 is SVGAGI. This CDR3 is CASSPDRVTEAFF. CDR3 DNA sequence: TGTGCCAGCAGCCCCGACAGGGTGACTGAAGCTTTCTTT.

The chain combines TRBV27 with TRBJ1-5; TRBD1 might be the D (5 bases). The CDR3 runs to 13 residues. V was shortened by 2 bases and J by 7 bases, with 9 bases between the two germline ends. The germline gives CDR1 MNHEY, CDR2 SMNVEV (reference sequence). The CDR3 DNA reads TGTGCCAGCAGTTTAGGGGGGAGCCAGCCCCAGCATTTT. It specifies CASSLGGSQPQHF.

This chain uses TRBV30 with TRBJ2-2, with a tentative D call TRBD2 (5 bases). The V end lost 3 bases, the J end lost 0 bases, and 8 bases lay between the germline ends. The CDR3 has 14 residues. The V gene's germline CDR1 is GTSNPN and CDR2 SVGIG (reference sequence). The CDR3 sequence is CAWSGLTNTGELFF. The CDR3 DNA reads TGTGCCTGGAGCGGACTTACGAACACCGGGGAGCTGTTTTTT.

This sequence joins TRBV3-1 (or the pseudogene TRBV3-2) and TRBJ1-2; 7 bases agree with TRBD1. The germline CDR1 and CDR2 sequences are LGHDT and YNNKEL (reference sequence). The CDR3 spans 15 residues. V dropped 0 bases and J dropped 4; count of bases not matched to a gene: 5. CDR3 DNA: TGTGCCAGCAGCCAAGATCTTGCAGGGGGCTATGGCTACACCTTC. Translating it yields CASSQDLAGGYGYTF.

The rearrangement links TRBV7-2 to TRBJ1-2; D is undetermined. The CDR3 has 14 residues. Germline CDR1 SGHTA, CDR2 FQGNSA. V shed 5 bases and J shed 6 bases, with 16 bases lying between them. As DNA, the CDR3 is TGTGCCAGCAGCCGTGCCCAGACACAAAATGGCTACACCTTC. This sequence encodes CASSRAQTQNGYTF.

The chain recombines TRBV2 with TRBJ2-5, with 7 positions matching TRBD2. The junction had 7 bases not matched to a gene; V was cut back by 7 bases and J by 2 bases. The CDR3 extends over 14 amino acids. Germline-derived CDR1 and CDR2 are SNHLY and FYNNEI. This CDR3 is CASTWGGDQETQYF. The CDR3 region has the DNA TGTGCCAGCACCTGGGGGGGGGATCAAGAGACCCAGTACTTC.

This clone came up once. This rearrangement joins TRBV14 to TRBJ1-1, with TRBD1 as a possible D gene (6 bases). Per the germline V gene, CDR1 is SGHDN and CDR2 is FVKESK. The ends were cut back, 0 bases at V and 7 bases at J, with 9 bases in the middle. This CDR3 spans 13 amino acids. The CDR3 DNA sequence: TGTGCCAGCAGCCAAGATCAGGGGCTTGAAGCTTTCTTT. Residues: CASSQDQGLEAFF.

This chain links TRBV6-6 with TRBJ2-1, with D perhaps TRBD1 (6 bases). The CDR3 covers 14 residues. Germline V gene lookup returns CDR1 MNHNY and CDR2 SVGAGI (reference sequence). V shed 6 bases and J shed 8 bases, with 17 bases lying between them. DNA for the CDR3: TGTGCCAGCAGGTCATCACAGGGCCGGGATGAGCAGTTCTTC. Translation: CASRSSQGRDEQFF.

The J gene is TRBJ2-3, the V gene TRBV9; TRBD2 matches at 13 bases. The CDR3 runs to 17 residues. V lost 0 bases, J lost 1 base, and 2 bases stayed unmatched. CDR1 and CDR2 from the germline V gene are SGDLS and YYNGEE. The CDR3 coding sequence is TGTGCCAGCAGCGTAGATGGGACTAGCGGGGGCACAGATACGCAGTATTTT. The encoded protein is CASSVDGTSGGTDTQYF. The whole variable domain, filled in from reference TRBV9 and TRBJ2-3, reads DSGVTQTPKHLITATGQRVTLRCSPRSGDLSVYWYQQSLDQGLQFLIQYYNGEERAKGNILERFSAQQFPDLHSELNLSSLELGDSALYFCASSVDGTSGGTDTQYFGPGTRLTVL.

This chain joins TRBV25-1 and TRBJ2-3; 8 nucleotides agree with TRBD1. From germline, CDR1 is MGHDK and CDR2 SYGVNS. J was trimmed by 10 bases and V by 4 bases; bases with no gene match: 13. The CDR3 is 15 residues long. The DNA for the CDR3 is TGTGCCAGCAGTGGTGACAGGGGATCCTTCGGGGCGCAGTATTTT. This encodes CASSGDRGSFGAQYF.

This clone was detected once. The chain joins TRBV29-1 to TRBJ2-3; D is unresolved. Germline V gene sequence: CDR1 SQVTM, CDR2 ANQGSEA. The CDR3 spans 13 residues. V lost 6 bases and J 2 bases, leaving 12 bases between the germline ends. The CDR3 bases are TGCAGCGTAGTAGCAATTTTCACAGATACGCAGTATTTT. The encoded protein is CSVVAIFTDTQYF.

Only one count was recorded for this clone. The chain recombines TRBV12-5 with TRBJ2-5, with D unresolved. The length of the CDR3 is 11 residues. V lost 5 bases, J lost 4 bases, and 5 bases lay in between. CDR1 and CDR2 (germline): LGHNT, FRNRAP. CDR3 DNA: TGTGCTAGTGGTCCCGGAGAGACCCAGTACTTC. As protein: CASGPGETQYF.

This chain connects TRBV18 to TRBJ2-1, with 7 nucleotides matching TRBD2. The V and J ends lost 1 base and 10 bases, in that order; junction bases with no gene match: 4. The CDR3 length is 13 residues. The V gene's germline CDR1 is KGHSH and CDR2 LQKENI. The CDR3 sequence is CASSPRAAGEQFF. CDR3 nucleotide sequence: TGTGCCAGCTCACCACGGGCAGCGGGGGAGCAGTTCTTC. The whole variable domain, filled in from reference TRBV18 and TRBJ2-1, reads NAGVMQNPRHLVRRRGQEARLRCSPMKGHSHVYWYRQLPEEGLKFMVYLQKENIIDESGMPKERFSAEFPKEGPSILRIQQVVRGDSAAYFCASSPRAAGEQFFGPGTRLTVL.

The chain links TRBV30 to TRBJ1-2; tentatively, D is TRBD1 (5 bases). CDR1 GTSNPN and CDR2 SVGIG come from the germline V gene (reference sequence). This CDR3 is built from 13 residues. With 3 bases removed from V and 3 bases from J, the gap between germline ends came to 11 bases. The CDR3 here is CAWSPGPDYGYTF. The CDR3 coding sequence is TGTGCCTGGAGCCCAGGGCCGGACTATGGCTACACCTTC.

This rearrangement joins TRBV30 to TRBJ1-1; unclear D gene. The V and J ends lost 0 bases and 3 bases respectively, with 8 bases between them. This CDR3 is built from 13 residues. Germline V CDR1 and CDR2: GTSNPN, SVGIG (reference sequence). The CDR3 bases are TGTGCCTGGAGTGTCAATGTAGACACTGAAGCTTTCTTT. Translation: CAWSVNVDTEAFF.

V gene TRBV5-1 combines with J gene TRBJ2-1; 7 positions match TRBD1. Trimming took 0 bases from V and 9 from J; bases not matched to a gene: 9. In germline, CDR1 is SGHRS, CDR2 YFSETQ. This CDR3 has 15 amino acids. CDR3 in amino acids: CASSLGQGDTFEQFF. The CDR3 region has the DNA TGCGCCAGCAGCTTGGGACAGGGAGATACGTTTGAGCAGTTCTTC.

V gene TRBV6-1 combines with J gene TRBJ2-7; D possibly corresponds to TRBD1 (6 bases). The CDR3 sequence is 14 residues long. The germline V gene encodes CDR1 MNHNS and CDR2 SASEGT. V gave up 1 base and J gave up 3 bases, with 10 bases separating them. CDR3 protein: CASSEGLTGYEQYF. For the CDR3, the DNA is TGTGCCAGCAGTGAAGGTCTGACAGGCTACGAGCAGTACTTC.

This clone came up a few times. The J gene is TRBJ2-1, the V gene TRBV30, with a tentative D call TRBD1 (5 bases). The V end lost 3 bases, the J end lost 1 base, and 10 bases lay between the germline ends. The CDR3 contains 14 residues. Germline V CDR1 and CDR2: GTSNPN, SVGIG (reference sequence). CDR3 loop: CAWSSGQSYNEQFF. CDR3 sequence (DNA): TGTGCCTGGAGCTCAGGGCAATCCTACAATGAGCAGTTCTTC. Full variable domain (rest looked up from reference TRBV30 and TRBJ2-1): SQTIHQWPATLVQPVGSPLSLECTVEGTSNPNLYWYRQAAGRGLQLLFYSVGIGQISSEVPQNLSASRPQDRQFILSSKKLLLSDSGFYLCAWSSGQSYNEQFFGPGTRLTVL.

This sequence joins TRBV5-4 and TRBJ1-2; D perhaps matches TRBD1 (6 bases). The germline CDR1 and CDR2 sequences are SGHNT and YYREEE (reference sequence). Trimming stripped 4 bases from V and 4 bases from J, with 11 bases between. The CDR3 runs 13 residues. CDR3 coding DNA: TGTGCCAGCAGCGCCAGGGGCGGCTATGGCTACACCTTC. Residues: CASSARGGYGYTF.

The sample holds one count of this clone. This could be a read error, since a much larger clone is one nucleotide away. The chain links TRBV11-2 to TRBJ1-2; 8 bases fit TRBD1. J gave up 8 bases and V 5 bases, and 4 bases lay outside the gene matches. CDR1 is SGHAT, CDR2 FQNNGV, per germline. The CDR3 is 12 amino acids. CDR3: CASSQTGEGYTF. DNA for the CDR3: TGTGCCAGCAGCCAGACAGGGGAAGGCTACACCTTC.

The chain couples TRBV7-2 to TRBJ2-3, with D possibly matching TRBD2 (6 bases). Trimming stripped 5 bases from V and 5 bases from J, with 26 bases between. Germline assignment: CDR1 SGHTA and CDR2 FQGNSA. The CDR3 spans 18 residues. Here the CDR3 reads CASSRTRLVSSFGDTQYF. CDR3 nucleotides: TGTGCCAGCAGCCGGACCCGACTAGTTAGCAGTTTCGGAGATACGCAGTATTTT.

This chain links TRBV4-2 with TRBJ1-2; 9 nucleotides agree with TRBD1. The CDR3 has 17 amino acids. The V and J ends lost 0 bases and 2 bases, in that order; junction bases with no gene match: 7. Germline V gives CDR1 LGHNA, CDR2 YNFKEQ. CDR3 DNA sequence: TGTGCCAGCAGCCAAGATCGTGGGACAGGGTTAAACTATGGCTACACCTTC. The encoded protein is CASSQDRGTGLNYGYTF.

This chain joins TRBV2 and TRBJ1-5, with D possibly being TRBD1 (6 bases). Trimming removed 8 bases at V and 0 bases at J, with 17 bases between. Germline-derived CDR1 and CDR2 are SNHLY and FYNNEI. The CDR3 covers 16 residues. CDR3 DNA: TGTGCCAGCCAGGACAGCGGAGGCCTTAGCAATCAGCCCCAGCATTTT. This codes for CASQDSGGLSNQPQHF.

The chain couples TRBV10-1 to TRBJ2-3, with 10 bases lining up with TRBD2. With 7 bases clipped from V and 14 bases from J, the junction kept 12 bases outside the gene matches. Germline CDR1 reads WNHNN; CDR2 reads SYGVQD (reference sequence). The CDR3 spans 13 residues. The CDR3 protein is CASKRGGPGRVYF. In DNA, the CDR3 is TGCGCCAGCAAGCGGGGGGGCCCTGGACGGGTGTATTTT.

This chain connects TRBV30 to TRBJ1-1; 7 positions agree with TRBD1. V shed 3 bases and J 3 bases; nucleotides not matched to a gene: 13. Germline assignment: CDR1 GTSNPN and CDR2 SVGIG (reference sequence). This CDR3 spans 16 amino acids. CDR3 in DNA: TGTGCCTGGAGCCCCCCGACAGGGTACCGGGACACTGAAGCTTTCTTT. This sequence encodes CAWSPPTGYRDTEAFF.

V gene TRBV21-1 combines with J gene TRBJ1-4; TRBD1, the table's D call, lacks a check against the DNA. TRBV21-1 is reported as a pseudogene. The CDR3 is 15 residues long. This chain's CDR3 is CASSITTGPTEKLFF. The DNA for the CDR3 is TGTGCCAGCAGCATTACAACTGGGCCTACGGAAAAACTGTTTTTT.